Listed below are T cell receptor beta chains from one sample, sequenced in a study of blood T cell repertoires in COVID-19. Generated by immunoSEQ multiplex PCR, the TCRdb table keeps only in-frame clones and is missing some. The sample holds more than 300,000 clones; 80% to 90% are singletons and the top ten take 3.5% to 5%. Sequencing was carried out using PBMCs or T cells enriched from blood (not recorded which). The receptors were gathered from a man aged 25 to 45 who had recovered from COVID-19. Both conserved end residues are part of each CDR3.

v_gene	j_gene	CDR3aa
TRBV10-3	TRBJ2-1	CAIRESEQNYNEQFF
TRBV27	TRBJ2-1	CASSFSGLAKEQFF
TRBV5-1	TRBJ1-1	CASSLGQGAGAFF
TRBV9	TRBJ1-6	CASGDIRSNSPLHF
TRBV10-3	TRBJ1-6	CAISGSGDSPLHF
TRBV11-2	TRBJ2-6	CASSLASGANVLTF
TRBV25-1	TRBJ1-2	CASNRGKVCGYTF
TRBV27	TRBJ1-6	CASNLVGRGNSPLHF
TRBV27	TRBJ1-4	CASSSYEGAGYEKLFF
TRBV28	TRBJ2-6	CASSRQGASGANVLTF
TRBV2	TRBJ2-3	CASSRQGVRTDTQYF
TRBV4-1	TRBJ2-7	CASSLTPRTGKTYEQYF
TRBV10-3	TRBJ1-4	CAIGAHSGEKLFF
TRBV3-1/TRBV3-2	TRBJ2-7	CASSQGREQYF
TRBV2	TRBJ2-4	CATGGTVAKNIQYF
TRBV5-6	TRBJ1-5	CASSLVGGNQPQHF